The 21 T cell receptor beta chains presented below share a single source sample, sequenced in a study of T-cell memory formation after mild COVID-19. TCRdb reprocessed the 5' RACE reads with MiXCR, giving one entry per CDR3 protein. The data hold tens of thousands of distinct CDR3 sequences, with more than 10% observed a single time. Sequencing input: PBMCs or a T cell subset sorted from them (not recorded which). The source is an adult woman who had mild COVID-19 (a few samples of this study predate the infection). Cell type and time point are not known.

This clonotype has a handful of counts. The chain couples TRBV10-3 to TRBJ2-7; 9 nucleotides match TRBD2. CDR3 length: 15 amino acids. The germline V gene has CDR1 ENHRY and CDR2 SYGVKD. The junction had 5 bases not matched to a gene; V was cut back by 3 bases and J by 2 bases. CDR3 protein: CAISEGKREAYEQYF. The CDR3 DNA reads TGTGCCATCAGTGAAGGGAAGCGGGAGGCCTACGAGCAGTACTTC.

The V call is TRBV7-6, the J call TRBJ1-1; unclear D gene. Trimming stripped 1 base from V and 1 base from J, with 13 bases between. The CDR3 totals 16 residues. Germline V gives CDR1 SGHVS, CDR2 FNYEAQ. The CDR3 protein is CASSLGEGGPNTEAFF. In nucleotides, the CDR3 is TGTGCCAGCAGCTTAGGTGAGGGAGGCCCGAACACTGAAGCTTTCTTT.

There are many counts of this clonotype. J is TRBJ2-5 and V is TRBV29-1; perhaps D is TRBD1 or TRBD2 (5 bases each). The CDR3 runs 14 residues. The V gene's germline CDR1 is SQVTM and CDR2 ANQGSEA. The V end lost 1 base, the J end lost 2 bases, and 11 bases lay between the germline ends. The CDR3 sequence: CSVEAPGPQETQYF. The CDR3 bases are TGCAGCGTTGAAGCTCCGGGACCGCAAGAGACCCAGTACTTC.

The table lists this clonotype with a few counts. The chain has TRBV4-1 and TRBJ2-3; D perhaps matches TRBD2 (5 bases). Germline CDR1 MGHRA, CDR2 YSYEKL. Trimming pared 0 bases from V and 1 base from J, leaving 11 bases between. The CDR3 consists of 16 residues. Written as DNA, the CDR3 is TGCGCCAGCAGCCAAGAAGAACGGGGTGGCACAGATACGCAGTATTTT. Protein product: CASSQEERGGTDTQYF.

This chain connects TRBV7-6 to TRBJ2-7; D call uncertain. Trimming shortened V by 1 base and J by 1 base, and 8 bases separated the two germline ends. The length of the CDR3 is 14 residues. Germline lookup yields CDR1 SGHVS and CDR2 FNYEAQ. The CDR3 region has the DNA TGTGCCAGCAGCTTAGACTTTAGTTCCTACGAGCAGTACTTC. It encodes CASSLDFSSYEQYF.

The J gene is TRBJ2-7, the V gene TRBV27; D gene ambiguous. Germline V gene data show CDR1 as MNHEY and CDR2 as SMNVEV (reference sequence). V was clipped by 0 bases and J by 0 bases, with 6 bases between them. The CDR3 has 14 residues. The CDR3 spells CASSLSGHSYEQYF. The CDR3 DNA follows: TGTGCCAGCAGTTTATCCGGGCACTCCTACGAGCAGTACTTC.

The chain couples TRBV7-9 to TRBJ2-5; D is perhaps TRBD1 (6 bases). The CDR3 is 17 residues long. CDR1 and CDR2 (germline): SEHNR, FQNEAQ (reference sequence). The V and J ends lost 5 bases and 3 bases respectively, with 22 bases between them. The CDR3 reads CASSQIGGNRAKETQYF. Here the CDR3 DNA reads TGTGCCAGCAGCCAAATTGGAGGTAACAGGGCAAAAGAGACCCAGTACTTC.

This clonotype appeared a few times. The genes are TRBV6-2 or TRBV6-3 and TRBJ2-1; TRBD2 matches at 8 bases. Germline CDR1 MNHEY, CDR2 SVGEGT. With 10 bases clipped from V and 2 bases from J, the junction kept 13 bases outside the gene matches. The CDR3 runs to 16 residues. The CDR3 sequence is CATAFPAGEPYNEQFF. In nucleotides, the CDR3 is TGTGCCACCGCTTTCCCAGCGGGAGAGCCCTACAATGAGCAGTTCTTC.

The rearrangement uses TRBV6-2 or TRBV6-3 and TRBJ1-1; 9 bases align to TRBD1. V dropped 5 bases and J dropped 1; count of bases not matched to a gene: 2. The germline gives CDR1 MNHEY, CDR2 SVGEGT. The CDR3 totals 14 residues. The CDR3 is CASSAQGANTEAFF. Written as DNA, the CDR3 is TGTGCCAGCAGTGCACAGGGGGCGAACACTGAAGCTTTCTTT.

CDR3 sequence reads: CASSGLAGGGVNEQYF. Here the CDR3 DNA reads TGTGCCAGCAGTGGGCTAGCGGGAGGGGGAGTGAACGAGCAGTACTTC. The gene calls are TRBV12-3 or TRBV12-4 and TRBJ2-7; 12 bases line up with TRBD2. The CDR3 extends over 16 amino acids. Germline trimming cut 5 bases from V and 5 bases from J; bases unmatched to any gene: 10.

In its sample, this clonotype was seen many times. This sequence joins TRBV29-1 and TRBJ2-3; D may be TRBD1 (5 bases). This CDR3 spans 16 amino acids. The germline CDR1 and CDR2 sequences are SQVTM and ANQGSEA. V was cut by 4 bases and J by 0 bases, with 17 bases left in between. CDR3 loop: CSVVLLGDLSTDTQYF. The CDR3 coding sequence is TGCAGCGTTGTTCTCCTAGGGGATTTGAGCACAGATACGCAGTATTTT.

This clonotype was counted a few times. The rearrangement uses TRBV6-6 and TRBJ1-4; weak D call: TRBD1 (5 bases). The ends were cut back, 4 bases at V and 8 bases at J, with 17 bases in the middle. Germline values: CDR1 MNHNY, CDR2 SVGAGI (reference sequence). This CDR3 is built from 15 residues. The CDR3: CASSSIGGLEEKLFF. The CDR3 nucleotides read TGTGCCAGCAGTTCCATCGGGGGACTCGAAGAAAAACTGTTTTTT.

CDR3 amino acids: CASTQEGESSYNEQFF. Here the CDR3 DNA reads TGTGCCAGCACCCAAGAGGGCGAGAGCTCCTACAATGAGCAGTTCTTC. The J gene is TRBJ2-1, the V gene TRBV9; maybe TRBD2 (5 bases). The CDR3 has 16 residues. Trimming cost V 6 bases and J 0 bases, with 16 bases left between them. CDR1 and CDR2 (germline): SGDLS, YYNGEE.

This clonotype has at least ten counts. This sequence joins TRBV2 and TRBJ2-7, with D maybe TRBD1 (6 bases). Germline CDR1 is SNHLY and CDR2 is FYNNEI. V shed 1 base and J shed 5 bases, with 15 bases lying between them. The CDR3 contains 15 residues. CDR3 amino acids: CASSEGAGALHEQYF. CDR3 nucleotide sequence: TGTGCCAGCAGTGAAGGGGCAGGGGCTCTCCACGAGCAGTACTTC.

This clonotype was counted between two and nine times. This CDR3 reads CASSLPLLLAGGNTGELFF. DNA of the CDR3: TGTGCCAGCAGCTTACCATTACTCTTAGCGGGAGGGAACACCGGGGAGCTGTTTTTT. The chain couples TRBV7-2 to TRBJ2-2; 10 bases line up with TRBD2. The V gene's germline CDR1 is SGHTA and CDR2 FQGNSA. The length of the CDR3 is 19 residues. The junction had 10 bases not matched to a gene; V was cut back by 2 bases and J by 1 base.

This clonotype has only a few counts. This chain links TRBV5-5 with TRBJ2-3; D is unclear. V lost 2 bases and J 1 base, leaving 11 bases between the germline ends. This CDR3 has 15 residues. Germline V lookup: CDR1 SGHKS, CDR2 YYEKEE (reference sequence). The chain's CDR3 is CASSFGSSGTDTQYF. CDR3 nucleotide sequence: TGTGCCAGCAGCTTTGGCAGTTCGGGCACAGATACGCAGTATTTT.

In nucleotides, the CDR3 is TGCAGCGTTGCTACAGGGCCCGGGGAGCTGTTTTTT. Translated: CSVATGPGELFF. This chain links TRBV29-1 with TRBJ2-2; tentatively, D is TRBD1 (6 bases). Trimming took 4 bases from V and 6 from J, leaving 9 bases between them. Looked up from germline, CDR1 is SQVTM and CDR2 is ANQGSEA. There are 12 residues in the CDR3.

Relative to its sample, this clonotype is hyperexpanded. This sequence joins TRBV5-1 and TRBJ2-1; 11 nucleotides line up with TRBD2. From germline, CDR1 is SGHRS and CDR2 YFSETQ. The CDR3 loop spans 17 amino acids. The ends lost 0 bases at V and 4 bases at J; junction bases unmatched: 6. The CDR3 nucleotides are TGCGCCAGCAGCTTGGCCCCCCTAGCGGGGGGTTACAATGAGCAGTTCTTC. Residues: CASSLAPLAGGYNEQFF.

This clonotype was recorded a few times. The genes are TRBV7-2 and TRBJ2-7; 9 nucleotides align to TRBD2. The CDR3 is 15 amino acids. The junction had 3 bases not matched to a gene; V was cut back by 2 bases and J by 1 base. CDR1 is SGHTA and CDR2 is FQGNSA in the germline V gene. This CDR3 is CASSLSSGNSYEQYF. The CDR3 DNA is TGTGCCAGCAGCTTATCTAGCGGGAATTCCTACGAGCAGTACTTC. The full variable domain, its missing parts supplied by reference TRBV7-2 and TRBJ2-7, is GAGVSQSPSNKVTEKGKDVELRCDPISGHTALYWYRQSLGQGLEFLIYFQGNSAPDKSGLPSDRFSAERTGGSVSTLTIQRTQQEDSAVYLCASSLSSGNSYEQYFGPGTRLTVT.

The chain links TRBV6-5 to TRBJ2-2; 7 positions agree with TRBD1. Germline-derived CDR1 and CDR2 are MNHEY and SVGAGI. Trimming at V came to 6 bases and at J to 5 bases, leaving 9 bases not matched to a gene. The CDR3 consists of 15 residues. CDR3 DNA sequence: TGTGCCAGCAGAAACCGGGACAGTCAGACCGGGGAGCTGTTTTTT. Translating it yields CASRNRDSQTGELFF.

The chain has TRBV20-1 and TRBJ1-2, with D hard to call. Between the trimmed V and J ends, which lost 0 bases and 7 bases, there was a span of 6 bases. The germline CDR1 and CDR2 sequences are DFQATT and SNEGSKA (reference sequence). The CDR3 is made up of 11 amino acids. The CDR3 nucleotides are TGCAGTGCTAGAGACCTTGGTGGCTACACCTTC. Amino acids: CSARDLGGYTF.